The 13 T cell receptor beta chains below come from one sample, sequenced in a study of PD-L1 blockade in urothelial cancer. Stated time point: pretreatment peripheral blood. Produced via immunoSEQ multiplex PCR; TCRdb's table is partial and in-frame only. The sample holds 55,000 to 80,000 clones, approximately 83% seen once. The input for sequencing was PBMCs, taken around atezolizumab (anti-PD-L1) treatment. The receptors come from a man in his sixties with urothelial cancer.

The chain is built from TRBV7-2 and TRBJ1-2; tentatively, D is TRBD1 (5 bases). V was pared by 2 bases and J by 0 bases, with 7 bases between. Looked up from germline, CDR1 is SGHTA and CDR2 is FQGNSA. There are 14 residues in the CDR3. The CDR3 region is CASSLQGPNYGYTF. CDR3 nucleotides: TGTGCCAGCAGCTTACAGGGTCCTAACTATGGCTACACCTTC. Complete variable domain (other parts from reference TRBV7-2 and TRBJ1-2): GAGVSQSPSNKVTEKGKDVELRCDPISGHTALYWYRQSLGQGLEFLIYFQGNSAPDKSGLPSDRFSAERTGGSVSTLTIQRTQQEDSAVYLCASSLQGPNYGYTFGSGTRLTVV.

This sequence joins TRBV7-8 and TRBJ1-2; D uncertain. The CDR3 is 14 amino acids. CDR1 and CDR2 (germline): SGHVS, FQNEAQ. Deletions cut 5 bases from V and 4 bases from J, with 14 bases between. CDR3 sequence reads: CASSTLRVAYGYTF. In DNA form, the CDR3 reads TGTGCCAGCAGCACCCTCCGGGTTGCCTATGGCTACACCTTC.

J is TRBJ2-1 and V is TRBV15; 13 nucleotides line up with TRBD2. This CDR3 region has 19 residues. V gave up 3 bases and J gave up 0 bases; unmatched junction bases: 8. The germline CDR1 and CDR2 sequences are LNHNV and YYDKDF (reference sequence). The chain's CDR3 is CATSSGLAGASSSYNEQFF. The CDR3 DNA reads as TGTGCCACCAGCAGCGGACTAGCGGGGGCCTCGAGCTCCTACAATGAGCAGTTCTTC.

CDR3: CASRLVVRNQPQHF. The CDR3 DNA reads TGTGCCAGCAGGCTAGTTGTACGAAATCAGCCCCAGCATTTT. This rearrangement joins TRBV28 to TRBJ1-5; no clear D gene. V was pared by 6 bases and J by 4 bases, with 13 bases between. Germline loops: CDR1 MDHEN, CDR2 SYDVKM. The CDR3 runs 14 residues.

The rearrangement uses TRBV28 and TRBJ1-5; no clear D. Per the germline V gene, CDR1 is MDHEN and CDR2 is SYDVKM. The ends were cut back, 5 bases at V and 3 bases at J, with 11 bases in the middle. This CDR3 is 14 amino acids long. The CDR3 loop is CASSPTGVNQPQHF. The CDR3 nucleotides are TGTGCCAGCAGTCCCACGGGAGTCAATCAGCCCCAGCATTTT.

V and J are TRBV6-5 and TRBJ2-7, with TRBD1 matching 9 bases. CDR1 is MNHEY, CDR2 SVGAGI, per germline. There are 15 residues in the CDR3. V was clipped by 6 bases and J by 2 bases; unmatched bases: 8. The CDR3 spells CASRGRDRVTYEQYF. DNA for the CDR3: TGTGCCAGCAGGGGCCGGGACAGGGTGACCTACGAGCAGTACTTC.

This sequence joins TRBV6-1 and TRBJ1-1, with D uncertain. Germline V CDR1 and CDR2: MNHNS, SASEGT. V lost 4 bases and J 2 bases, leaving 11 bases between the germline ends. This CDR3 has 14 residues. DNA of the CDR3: TGTGCCAGCAGTGTTACAGAATATAACACTGAAGCTTTCTTT. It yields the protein CASSVTEYNTEAFF.

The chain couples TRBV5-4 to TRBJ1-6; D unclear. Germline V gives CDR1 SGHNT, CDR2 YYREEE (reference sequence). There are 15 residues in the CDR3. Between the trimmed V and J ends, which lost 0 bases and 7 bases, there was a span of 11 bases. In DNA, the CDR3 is TGTGCCAGCAGCTTGGATCCGGAGAAAAATTCACCCCTCCACTTT. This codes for CASSLDPEKNSPLHF.

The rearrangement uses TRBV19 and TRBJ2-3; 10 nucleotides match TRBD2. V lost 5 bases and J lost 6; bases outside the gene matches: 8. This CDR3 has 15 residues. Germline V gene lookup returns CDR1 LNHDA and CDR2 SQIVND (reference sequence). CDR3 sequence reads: CASSASAGGPDTQYF. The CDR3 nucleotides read TGTGCCAGTAGTGCCTCAGCGGGGGGGCCCGATACGCAGTATTTT.

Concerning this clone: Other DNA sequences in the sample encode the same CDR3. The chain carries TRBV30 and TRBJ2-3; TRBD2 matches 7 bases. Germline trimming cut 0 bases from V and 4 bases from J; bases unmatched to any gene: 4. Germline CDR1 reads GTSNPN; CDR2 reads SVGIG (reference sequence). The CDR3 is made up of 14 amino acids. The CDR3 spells CAWSVGGGADTQYF. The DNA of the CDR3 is TGTGCCTGGAGTGTTGGGGGAGGGGCAGATACGCAGTATTTT.

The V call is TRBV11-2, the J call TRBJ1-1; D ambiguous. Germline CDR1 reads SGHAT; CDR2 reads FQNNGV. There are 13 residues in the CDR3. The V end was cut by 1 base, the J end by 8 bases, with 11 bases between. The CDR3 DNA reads TGTGCCAGCAGCTTAGTTGTCAACTCCGAAGCTTTCTTT. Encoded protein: CASSLVVNSEAFF.

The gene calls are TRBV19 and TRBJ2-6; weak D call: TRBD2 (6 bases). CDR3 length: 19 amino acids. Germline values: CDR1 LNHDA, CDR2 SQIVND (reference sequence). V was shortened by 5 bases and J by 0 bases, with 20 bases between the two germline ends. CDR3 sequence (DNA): TGTGCCAGTAGTCCCCCGCGGAGGGATCATTTCTCTGGGGCCAACGTCCTGACTTTC. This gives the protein CASSPPRRDHFSGANVLTF.

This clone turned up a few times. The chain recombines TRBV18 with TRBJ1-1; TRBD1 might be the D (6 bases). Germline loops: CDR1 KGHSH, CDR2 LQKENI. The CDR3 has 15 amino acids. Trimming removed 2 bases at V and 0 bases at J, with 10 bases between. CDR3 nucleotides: TGTGCCAGCTCACCAGACGGACAGTTGAACACTGAAGCTTTCTTT. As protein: CASSPDGQLNTEAFF.